The source of this TCR beta chain is a study of blood T cell repertoires in COVID-19. About the research overall: The study drew acute and convalescent COVID-19 samples from the United States, Italy and Spain.

Under the authors' procedure: Scientists estimated how many nucleated cells there were by amplifying reference gene primers. The repertoire was sequenced with immunoSEQ multiplex PCR; TCRdb's copy has only in-frame clones and lacks some. The V and J calls and clone size are taken from that table; D and trimming were inferred from the DNA. The sample includes 130,000 to 150,000 clones, approximately 89% seen only once; the top ten take around 1.6%. This CDR3 region has 15 residues. Trimming pared 0 bases from V and 0 bases from J, leaving 7 bases between. CDR1 is SGHRS and CDR2 is YFSETQ in the germline V gene. This clone was counted between two and nine times.

The source material was peripheral blood. This sequence originates from a human donor in a cohort sampled during active COVID-19. The chain links TRBV5-1 to TRBJ1-3; no clear D. The CDR3 is CASSLDPFSGNTIYF. Written as DNA, the CDR3 is TGCGCCAGCAGCTTGGATCCGTTCTCTGGAAACACCATATATTTT.